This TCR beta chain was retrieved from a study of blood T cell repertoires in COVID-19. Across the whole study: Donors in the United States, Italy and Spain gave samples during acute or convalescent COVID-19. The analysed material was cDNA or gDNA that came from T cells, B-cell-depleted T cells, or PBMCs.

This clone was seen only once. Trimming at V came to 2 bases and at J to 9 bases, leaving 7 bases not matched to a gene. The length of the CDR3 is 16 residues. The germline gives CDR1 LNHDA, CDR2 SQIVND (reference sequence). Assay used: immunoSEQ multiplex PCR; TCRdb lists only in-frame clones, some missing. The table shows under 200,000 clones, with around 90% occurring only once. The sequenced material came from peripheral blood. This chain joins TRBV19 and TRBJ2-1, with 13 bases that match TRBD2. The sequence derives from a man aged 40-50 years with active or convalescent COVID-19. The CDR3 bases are TGTGCCAGTAGTATATTAGGACTAGCGGGGGCCCGTGAGCAGTTCTTC. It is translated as CASSILGLAGAREQFF.